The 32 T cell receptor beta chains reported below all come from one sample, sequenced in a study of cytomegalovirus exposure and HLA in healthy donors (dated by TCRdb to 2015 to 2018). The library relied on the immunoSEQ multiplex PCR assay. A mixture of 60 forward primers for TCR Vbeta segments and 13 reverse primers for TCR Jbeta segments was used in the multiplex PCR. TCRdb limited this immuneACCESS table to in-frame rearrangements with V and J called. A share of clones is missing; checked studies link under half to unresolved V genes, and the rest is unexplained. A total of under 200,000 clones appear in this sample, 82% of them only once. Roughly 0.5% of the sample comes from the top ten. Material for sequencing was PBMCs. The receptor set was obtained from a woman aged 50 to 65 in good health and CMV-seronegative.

CDR3: CASSAEPGTTIYF. Here the CDR3 DNA reads TGTGCCAGCAGCGCAGAGCCAGGCACCACCATATATTTT. The rearrangement uses TRBV9 and TRBJ1-3; D unclear. Trimming pared 3 bases from V and 9 bases from J, leaving 13 bases between. CDR1 and CDR2 (germline): SGDLS, YYNGEE. The CDR3 spans 13 residues.

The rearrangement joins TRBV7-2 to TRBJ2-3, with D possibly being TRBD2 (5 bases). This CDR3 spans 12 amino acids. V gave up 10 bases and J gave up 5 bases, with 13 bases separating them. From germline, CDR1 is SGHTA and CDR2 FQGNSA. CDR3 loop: CATGRAGDTQYF. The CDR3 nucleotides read TGTGCCACCGGGCGGGCCGGAGATACGCAGTATTTT.

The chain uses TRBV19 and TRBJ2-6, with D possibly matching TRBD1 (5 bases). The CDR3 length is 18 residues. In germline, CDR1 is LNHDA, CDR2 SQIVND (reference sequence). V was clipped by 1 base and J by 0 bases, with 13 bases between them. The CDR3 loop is CASSIARALYSGANVLTF. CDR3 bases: TGTGCCAGTAGTATAGCCAGGGCGCTGTACTCTGGGGCCAACGTCCTGACTTTC.

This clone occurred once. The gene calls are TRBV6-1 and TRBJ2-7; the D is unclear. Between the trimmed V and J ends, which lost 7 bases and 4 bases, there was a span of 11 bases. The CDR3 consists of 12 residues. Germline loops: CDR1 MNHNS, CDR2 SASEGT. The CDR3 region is CASNRPDYEQYF. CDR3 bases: TGTGCCAGCAACAGACCGGATTACGAGCAGTACTTC.

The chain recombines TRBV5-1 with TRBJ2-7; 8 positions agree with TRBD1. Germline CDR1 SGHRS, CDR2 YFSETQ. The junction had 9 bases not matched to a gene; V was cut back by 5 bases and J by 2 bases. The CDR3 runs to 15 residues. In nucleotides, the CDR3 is TGCGCCAGCAGGACGACGGTGGACAGGGCCTACGAGCAGTACTTC. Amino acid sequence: CASRTTVDRAYEQYF.

The CDR3 reads CASSQDMIRRQEYQETQYF. The CDR3 DNA is TGCGCCAGCAGCCAAGACATGATCCGGCGACAGGAGTACCAAGAGACCCAGTACTTC. The V and J genes are TRBV4-3 and TRBJ2-5; D possibly corresponds to TRBD1 (6 bases). Germline-derived CDR1 and CDR2 are LGHNA and YSLEER. The CDR3 totals 19 residues. V gave up 0 bases and J gave up 0 bases, with 20 bases separating them.

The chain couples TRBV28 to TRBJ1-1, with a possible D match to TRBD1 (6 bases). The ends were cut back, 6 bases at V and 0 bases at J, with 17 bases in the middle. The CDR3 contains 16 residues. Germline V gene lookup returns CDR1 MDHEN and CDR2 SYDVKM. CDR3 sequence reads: CASSLGQGYMNTEAFF. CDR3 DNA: TGTGCCAGCAGCCTCGGGCAGGGGTACATGAACACTGAAGCTTTCTTT.

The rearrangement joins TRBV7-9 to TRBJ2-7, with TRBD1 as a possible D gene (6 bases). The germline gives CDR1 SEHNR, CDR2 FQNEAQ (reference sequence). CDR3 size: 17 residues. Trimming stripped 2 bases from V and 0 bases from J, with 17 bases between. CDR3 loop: CASSLRYVGQSSYEQYF. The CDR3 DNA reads TGTGCCAGCAGCTTACGTTATGTAGGACAGAGCTCCTACGAGCAGTACTTC. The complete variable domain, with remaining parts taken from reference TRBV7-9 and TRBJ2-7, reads DTGVSQNPRHKITKRGQNVTFRCDPISEHNRLYWYRQTLGQGPEFLTYFQNEAQLEKSRLLSDRFSAERPKGSFSTLEIQRTEQGDSAMYLCASSLRYVGQSSYEQYFGPGTRLTVT.

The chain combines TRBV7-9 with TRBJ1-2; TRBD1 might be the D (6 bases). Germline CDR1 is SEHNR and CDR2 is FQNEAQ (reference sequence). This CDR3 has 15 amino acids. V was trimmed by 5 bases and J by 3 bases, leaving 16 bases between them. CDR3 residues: CASSPLGGADYGYTF. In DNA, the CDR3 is TGTGCCAGCAGCCCCCTGGGGGGGGCTGACTATGGCTACACCTTC.

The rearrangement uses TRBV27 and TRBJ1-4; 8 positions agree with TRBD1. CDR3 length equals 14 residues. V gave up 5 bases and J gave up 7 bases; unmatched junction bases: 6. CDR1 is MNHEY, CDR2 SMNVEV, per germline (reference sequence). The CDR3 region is CASSRQGMAEKLFF. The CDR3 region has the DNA TGTGCCAGCAGTCGACAGGGGATGGCTGAAAAACTGTTTTTT.

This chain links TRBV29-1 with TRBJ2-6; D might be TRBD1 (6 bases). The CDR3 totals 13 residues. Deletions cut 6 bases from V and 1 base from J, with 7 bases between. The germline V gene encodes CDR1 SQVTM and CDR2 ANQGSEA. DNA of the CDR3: TGCAGCGTGGGGACATCTGGGGCCAACGTCCTGACTTTC. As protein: CSVGTSGANVLTF.

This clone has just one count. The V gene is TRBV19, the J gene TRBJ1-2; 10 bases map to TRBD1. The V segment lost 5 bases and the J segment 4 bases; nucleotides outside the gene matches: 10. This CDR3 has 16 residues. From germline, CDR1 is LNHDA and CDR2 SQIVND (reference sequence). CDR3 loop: CASSRTWDRGPYGYTF. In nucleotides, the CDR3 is TGTGCCAGTAGTCGTACATGGGACAGGGGTCCCTATGGCTACACCTTC.

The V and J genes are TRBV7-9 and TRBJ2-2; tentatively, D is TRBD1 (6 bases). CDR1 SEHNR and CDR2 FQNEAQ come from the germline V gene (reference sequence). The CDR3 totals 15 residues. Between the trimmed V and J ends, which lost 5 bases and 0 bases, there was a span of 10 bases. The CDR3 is CASSPGQPNTGELFF. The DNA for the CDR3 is TGTGCCAGCAGCCCCGGACAGCCGAACACCGGGGAGCTGTTTTTT.

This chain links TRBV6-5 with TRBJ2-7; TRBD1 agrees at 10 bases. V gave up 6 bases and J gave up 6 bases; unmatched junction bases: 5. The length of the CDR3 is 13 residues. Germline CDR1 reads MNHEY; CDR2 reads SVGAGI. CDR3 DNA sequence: TGTGCCAGCAGCGACAGGGGGCTCGGCGAGCAGTACTTC. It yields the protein CASSDRGLGEQYF.

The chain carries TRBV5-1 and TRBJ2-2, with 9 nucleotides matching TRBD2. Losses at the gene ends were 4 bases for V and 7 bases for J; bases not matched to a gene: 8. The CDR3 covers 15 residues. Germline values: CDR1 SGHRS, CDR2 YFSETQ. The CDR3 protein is CASSPGLASGGELFF. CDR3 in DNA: TGCGCCAGCAGCCCTGGACTAGCGAGTGGCGGGGAGCTGTTTTTT.

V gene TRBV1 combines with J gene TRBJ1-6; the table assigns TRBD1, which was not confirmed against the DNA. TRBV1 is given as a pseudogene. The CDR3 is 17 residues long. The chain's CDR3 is CTSSQESQGRNNSPLHF. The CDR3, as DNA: TGCACCAGCAGCCAAGAGTCACAGGGTCGCAATAATTCACCCCTCCACTTT.

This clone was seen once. CDR3 sequence: CASRGDRGSNQPQHF. The CDR3 region has the DNA TGTGCCAGCAGGGGGGACAGGGGGAGCAATCAGCCCCAGCATTTT. This rearrangement joins TRBV2 to TRBJ1-5; 11 nucleotides line up with TRBD1. The CDR3 sequence is 15 residues long. V was pared by 6 bases and J by 1 base, with 2 bases of the junction left unmatched. Per the germline V gene, CDR1 is SNHLY and CDR2 is FYNNEI.

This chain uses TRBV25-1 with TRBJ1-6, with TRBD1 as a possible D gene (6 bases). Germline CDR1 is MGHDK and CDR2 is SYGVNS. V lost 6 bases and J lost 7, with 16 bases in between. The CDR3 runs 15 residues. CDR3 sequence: CASRSSGALNSPLHF. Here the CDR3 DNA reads TGTGCCAGCAGGTCCTCAGGGGCTCTGAATTCACCCCTCCACTTT.

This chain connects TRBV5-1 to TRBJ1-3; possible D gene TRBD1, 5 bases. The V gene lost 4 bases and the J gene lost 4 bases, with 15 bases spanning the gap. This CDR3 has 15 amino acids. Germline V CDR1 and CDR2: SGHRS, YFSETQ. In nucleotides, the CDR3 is TGCGCCAGCAGCCAGGGTGTTTTAGGAGGAAACACCATATATTTT. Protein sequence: CASSQGVLGGNTIYF. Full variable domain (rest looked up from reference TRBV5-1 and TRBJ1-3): KAGVTQTPRYLIKTRGQQVTLSCSPISGHRSVSWYQQTPGQGLQFLFEYFSETQRNKGNFPGRFSGRQFSNSRSEMNVSTLELGDSALYLCASSQGVLGGNTIYFGEGSWLTVV.

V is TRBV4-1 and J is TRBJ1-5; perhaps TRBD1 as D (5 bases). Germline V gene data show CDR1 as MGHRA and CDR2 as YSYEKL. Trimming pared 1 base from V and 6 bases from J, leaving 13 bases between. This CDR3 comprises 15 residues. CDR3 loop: CASSQAWGVGQPQHF. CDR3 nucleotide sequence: TGCGCCAGCAGCCAAGCTTGGGGGGTAGGTCAGCCCCAGCATTTT.

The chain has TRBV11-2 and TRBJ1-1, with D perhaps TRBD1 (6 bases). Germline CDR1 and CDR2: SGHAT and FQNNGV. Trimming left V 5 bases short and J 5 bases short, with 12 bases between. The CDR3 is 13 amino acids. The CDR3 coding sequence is TGTGCCAGCAGCCCTAACAGGGAAACTGAAGCTTTCTTT. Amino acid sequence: CASSPNRETEAFF.

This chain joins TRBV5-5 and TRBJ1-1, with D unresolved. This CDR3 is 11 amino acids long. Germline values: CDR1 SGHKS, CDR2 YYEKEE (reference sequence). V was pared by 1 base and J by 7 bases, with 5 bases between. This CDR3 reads CASSLYNEAFF. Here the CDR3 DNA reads TGTGCCAGCAGCTTGTATAATGAAGCTTTCTTT.

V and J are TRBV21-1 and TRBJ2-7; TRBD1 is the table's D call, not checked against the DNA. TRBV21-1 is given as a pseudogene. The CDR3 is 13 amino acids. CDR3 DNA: TGTGCCACCCGACGGACAGGGGGCCACGAGCAGTACTTC. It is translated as CATRRTGGHEQYF.

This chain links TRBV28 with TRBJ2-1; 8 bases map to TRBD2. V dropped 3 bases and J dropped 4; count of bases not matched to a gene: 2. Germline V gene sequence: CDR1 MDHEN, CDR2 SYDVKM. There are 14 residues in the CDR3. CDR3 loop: CASSFSGGYNEQFF. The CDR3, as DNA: TGTGCCAGCAGTTTCAGCGGGGGATACAATGAGCAGTTCTTC.

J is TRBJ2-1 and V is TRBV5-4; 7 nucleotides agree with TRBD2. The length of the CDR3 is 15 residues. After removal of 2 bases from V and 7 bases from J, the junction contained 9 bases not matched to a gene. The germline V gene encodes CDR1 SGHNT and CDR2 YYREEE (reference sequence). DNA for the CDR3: TGTGCCAGCAGCTTTCTCGGACTAGGTCAGAATGAGCAGTTCTTC. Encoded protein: CASSFLGLGQNEQFF.

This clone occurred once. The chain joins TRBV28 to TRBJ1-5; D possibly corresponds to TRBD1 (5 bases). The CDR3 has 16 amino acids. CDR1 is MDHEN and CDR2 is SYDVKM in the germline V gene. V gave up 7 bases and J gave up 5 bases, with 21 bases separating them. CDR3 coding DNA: TGTGCCAGCACCCCGCGGAGTGTCACAGGTCATCAGCCCCAGCATTTT. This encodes CASTPRSVTGHQPQHF.

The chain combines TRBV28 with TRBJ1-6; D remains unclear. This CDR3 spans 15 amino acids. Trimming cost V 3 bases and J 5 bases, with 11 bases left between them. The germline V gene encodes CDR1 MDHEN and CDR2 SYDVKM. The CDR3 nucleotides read TGTGCCAGCAGTTTGGGCAGCCCGAATAATTCACCCCTCCACTTT. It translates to CASSLGSPNNSPLHF.

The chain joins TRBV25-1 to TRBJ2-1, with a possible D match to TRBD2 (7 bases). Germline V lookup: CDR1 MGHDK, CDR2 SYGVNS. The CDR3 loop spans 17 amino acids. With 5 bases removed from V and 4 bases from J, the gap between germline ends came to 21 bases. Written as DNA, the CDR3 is TGTGCCAGCAGTCGAGGGGGGGGCGGGAGAAATTACAATGAGCAGTTCTTC. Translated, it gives CASSRGGGGRNYNEQFF.

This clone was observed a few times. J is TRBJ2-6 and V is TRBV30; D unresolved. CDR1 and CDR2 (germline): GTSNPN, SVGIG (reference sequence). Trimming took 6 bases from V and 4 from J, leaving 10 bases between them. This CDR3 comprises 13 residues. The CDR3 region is CACGPAGANVLTF. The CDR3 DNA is TGTGCCTGTGGCCCTGCCGGGGCCAACGTCCTGACTTTC.

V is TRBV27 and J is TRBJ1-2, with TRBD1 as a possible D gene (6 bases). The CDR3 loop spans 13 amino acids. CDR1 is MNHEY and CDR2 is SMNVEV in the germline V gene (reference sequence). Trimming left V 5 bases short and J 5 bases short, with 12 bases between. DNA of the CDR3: TGTGCCAGCAGTGTACAGGGTTATTATGGCTACACCTTC. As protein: CASSVQGYYGYTF.

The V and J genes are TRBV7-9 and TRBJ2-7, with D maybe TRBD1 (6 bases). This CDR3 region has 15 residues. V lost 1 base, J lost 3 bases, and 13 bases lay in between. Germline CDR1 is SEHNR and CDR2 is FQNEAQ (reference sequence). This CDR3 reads CASSLGQGIDYEQYF. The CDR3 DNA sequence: TGTGCCAGCAGCTTAGGCCAGGGGATCGACTACGAGCAGTACTTC.

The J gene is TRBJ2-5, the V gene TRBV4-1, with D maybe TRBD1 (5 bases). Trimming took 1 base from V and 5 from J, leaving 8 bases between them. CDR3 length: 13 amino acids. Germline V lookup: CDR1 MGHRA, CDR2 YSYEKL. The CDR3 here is CASSQASGETQYF. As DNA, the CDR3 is TGCGCCAGCAGCCAAGCGTCAGGGGAGACCCAGTACTTC.